The sequence of this T cell receptor beta chain was determined in a study of blood T cell repertoires in COVID-19. Across the study: Italy, Spain and the United States were the sources of the convalescent and acute COVID-19 samples.

J gave up 4 bases and V 5 bases, and 6 bases lay outside the gene matches. The CDR3 spans 15 residues. Germline CDR1 and CDR2: SGHDT and YYEEEE. Clones were sequenced by immunoSEQ multiplex PCR, and TCRdb holds only the in-frame ones, with some missing. The profile shows around 300,000 clones, 80% to 90% of them singletons. The sequence was collected from a woman in her forties or fifties with COVID-19, enrolled during active disease. The sequenced sample was peripheral blood. The J gene is TRBJ2-3, the V gene TRBV5-6, with TRBD1 identical over 11 bases. The CDR3, as DNA: TGTGCCAGCAGTTCCGGGACAGGGGGTTCAGATACGCAGTATTTT. It encodes CASSSGTGGSDTQYF.